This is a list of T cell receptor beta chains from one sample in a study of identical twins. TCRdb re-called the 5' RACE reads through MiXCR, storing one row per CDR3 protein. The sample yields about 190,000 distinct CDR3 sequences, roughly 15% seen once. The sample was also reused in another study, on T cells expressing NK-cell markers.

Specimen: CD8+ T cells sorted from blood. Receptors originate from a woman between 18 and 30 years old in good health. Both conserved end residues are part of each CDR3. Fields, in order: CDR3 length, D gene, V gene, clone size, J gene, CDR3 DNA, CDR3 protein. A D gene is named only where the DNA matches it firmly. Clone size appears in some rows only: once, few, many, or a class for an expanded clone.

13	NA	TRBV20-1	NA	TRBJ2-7	TGCAGTGCTATTGGGGGGGCCTCCTACGAGCAGTACTTC	CSAIGGASYEQYF
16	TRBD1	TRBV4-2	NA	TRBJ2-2	TGTGCCAGCAGCCAAGGATTCCAGGGGGACACCGGGGAGCTGTTTTTT	CASSQGFQGDTGELFF
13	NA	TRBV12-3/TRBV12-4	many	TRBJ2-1	TGTGCCAGCAGTTTGGGACTCAACAATGAGCAGTTCTTC	CASSLGLNNEQFF
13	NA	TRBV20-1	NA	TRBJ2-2	TGCAGTGCTAGCGCCGGATACACCGGGGAGCTGTTTTTT	CSASAGYTGELFF
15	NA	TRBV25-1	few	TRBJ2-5	TGTGCCAGCAGTGCCCCCCGGGGCTTCGGCGAGACCCAGTACTTC	CASSAPRGFGETQYF
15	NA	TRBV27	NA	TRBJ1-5	TGTGCCAGCAGGACCCAGGGGCGGGGATTTCAGCCCCAGCATTTT	CASRTQGRGFQPQHF
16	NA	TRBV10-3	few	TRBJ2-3	TGTGCCATCAGTGCCTCCCCAATAAGGAGCACAGATACGCAGTATTTT	CAISASPIRSTDTQYF
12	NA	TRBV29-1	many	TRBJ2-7	TGCAGCGTTGGCGGAGGCTCCTACGAGCAGTACTTC	CSVGGGSYEQYF
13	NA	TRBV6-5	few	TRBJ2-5	TGTGCCAGCAGTTATGGCCGGCAAGAGACCCAGTACTTC	CASSYGRQETQYF
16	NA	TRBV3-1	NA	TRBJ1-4	TGTGCCAGCAGCCAAGTTACGGGGGGAGGAAATGAAAAACTGTTTTTT	CASSQVTGGGNEKLFF
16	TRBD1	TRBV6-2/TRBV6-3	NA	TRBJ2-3	TGTGCCAGCAGACCCTACGGGACAGACTACACAGATACGCAGTATTTT	CASRPYGTDYTDTQYF
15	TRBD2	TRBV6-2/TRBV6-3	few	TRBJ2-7	TGTGCCAGCCTCCCCTGGCTAGCGGGACGATACGAGCAGTACTTC	CASLPWLAGRYEQYF
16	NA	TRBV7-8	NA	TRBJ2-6	TGTGCCAGCCTTCCAGGGGCACGCTCTGGGGCCAACGTCCTGACTTTC	CASLPGARSGANVLTF
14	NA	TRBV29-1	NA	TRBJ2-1	TGCAGCGTTGAAGGCCCGATGAGGGGATCTGAGCAGTTCTTC	CSVEGPMRGSEQFF
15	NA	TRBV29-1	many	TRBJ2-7	TGCAGCGTTGGCGGTGAAAGAGCGGACTCCTACGAGCAGTACTTC	CSVGGERADSYEQYF
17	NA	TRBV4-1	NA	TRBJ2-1	TGCGCCAGCAGCCAAGAGGATCTAGCGTTATCCTACAATGAGCAGTTCTTC	CASSQEDLALSYNEQFF
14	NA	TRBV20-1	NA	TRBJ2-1	TGCAGTGCTGGGCGACAGGCGGACTACAATGAGCAGTTCTTC	CSAGRQADYNEQFF
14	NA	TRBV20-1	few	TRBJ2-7	TGCAGTGCTAGAGCGCTAGGGGTCTCGTCGGAGCAGTACTTC	CSARALGVSSEQYF
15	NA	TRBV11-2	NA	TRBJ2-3	TGTGCCAGCAGCTTGAGCGGACTTACTACAGATACGCAGTATTTT	CASSLSGLTTDTQYF
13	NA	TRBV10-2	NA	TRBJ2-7	TGCGCCAGCAGTGCGCCCCTAACCTACGAGCAGTACTTC	CASSAPLTYEQYF
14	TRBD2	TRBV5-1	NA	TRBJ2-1	TGCGCCAGCAGCGGGACTAGCTTTATAGTGGAGCAGTTCTTC	CASSGTSFIVEQFF
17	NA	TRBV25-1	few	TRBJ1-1	TGTGCCAGCAGTGAATACGCGGCAGGGGTAGGGGGTGCTGAAGCTTTCTTT	CASSEYAAGVGGAEAFF
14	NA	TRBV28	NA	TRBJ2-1	TGTGCCAGCAGTTTTCCGGGACCTTCCAATGAGCAGTTCTTC	CASSFPGPSNEQFF
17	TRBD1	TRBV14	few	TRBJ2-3	TGTGCCAGCAGCCAGATCGAGACAGGGGCCCTAAGGGATACGCAGTATTTT	CASSQIETGALRDTQYF
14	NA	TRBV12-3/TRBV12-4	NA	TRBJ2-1	TGTGCCAGCACCTGGGACATGGGGTACAATGAGCAGTTCTTC	CASTWDMGYNEQFF
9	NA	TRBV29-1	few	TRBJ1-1	TGCAGCGCGGGTCTTGAAGCTTTCTTT	CSAGLEAFF
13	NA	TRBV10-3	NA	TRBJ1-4	TGTGCCATCACGCAGGCTCTTAATGAAAAACTGTTTTTT	CAITQALNEKLFF